Sequencing of this T cell receptor beta chain was carried out in a study of blood T cell repertoires in COVID-19. Study in general: PBMCs, B-cell-depleted T cells, or T cells provided the cDNA or gDNA that made up the material.

Original processing notes: Amplification with reference gene primers provided the estimates of nucleated cell counts. Profiling relied on immunoSEQ multiplex PCR, and the TCRdb table lists in-frame clones only, not all of them. D and trimming come from the DNA, and the V and J calls and clone size come from that table. The table has about 260,000 clones, approximately 90% seen once. CDR3 size: 13 residues. The V gene lost 6 bases and the J gene lost 2 bases, with 10 bases spanning the gap. Germline CDR1 is SGHNT and CDR2 is YYREEE (reference sequence). No more than 2 weeks before study entry, exposed participants had met a case of COVID-19.

The chain uses TRBV5-4 and TRBJ2-3; D uncertain. Material: PBMCs or T cells enriched from blood (not recorded which). The receptor was derived from a man aged 45-65 years who had been exposed to COVID-19. The CDR3 here is CASKSLTTDTQYF. The CDR3 region has the DNA TGTGCCAGCAAGAGTTTAACCACAGATACGCAGTATTTT.